Shown below are 15 T cell receptor beta chains from a single sample sequenced in a study of blood T cell repertoires in COVID-19. The protocol was immunoSEQ multiplex PCR, while the TCRdb copy is restricted to in-frame clones and leaves out a portion. The table has about 200,000 clones, about 85% seen once; the top ten hold roughly 20%. Sequenced material: peripheral blood. The origin of the receptors is a human donor in a cohort sampled during active COVID-19.

The chain uses TRBV28 and TRBJ2-7; D not certain. With 2 bases removed from V and 2 bases from J, the gap between germline ends came to 7 bases. The CDR3 contains 13 residues. Germline V gene data show CDR1 as MDHEN and CDR2 as SYDVKM. The chain's CDR3 is CASSLLETYEQYF. The CDR3, as DNA: TGTGCCAGCAGTTTACTGGAGACCTACGAGCAGTACTTC.

The J gene is TRBJ2-7, the V gene TRBV7-9; 10 nucleotides align to TRBD1. The CDR3 length is 16 residues. J gave up 2 bases and V 6 bases, and 10 bases lay outside the gene matches. The germline CDR1 and CDR2 sequences are SEHNR and FQNEAQ (reference sequence). CDR3 amino acids: CASSPGGDRGTYEQYF. The CDR3 nucleotides are TGTGCCAGCAGTCCGGGCGGGGACAGGGGTACCTACGAGCAGTACTTC.

This clone was seen just once. This chain joins TRBV5-4 and TRBJ2-1, with a possible D match to TRBD2 (6 bases). V shed 4 bases and J shed 0 bases, with 17 bases lying between them. Germline loops: CDR1 SGHNT, CDR2 YYREEE (reference sequence). This CDR3 comprises 17 residues. The DNA of the CDR3 is TGTGCCAGCAGCGGGGGAGGATGGGGTAGCTCCTACAATGAGCAGTTCTTC. It is translated as CASSGGGWGSSYNEQFF.

This clone was found a few times. The chain uses TRBV19 and TRBJ1-1; TRBD1 might be the D (5 bases). The CDR3 totals 17 residues. From germline, CDR1 is LNHDA and CDR2 SQIVND (reference sequence). V gave up 1 base and J gave up 0 bases, with 15 bases separating them. As DNA, the CDR3 is TGTGCCAGTAGTATAGGGGAGGGGCTAACCATGAACACTGAAGCTTTCTTT. Its protein is CASSIGEGLTMNTEAFF. Variable domain in full (rest from reference TRBV19 and TRBJ1-1): DGGITQSPKYLFRKEGQNVTLSCEQNLNHDAMYWYRQDPGQGLRLIYYSQIVNDFQKGDIAEGYSVSREKKESFPLTVTSAQKNPTAFYLCASSIGEGLTMNTEAFFGQGTRLTVV.

The chain combines TRBV6-5 with TRBJ2-5; 9 nucleotides match TRBD2. V lost 5 bases to trimming and J lost 9 bases; unmatched junction nucleotides: 10. CDR1 and CDR2 (germline): MNHEY, SVGAGI. The CDR3 loop spans 14 amino acids. The CDR3 DNA reads as TGTGCCAGCAGTCAAAGCGGGGGGTCCGGGGCCCAGTACTTC. Protein: CASSQSGGSGAQYF.

The rearrangement uses TRBV27 and TRBJ2-7, with a possible D match to TRBD2 (5 bases). V lost 3 bases and J lost 0, with 9 bases in between. Looked up from germline, CDR1 is MNHEY and CDR2 is SMNVEV (reference sequence). The CDR3 loop spans 14 amino acids. The CDR3 nucleotides read TGTGCCAGCAGTTTGAGGGAAAGCTCCTACGAGCAGTACTTC. It yields the protein CASSLRESSYEQYF.

The chain carries TRBV9 and TRBJ2-1; 7 nucleotides match TRBD1. The germline V gene encodes CDR1 SGDLS and CDR2 YYNGEE. The V segment lost 3 bases and the J segment 2 bases; nucleotides outside the gene matches: 5. This CDR3 is built from 15 residues. CDR3 in amino acids: CASSARQGTYNEQFF. The CDR3 DNA reads as TGTGCCAGCAGCGCACGACAGGGAACCTACAATGAGCAGTTCTTC.

This chain uses TRBV3-1 (or the pseudogene TRBV3-2) with TRBJ2-4; tentatively, D is TRBD1 (6 bases). The CDR3 has 17 amino acids. Germline loops: CDR1 LGHDT, CDR2 YNNKEL (reference sequence). Trimming cost V 1 base and J 1 base, with 14 bases left between them. The CDR3 nucleotides read TGTGCCAGCAGCCAAGGGAGAGGGGGAGCGGCCAAAAACATTCAGTACTTC. Protein: CASSQGRGGAAKNIQYF.

This clone was observed a single time. CDR3 amino acids: CASSSPTSSGNTIYF. CDR3 nucleotides: TGTGCCAGCAGTTCCCCCACTAGCTCTGGAAACACCATATATTTT. The V and J genes are TRBV6-6 and TRBJ1-3; D remains ambiguous. Trimming shortened V by 4 bases and J by 0 bases, and 10 bases separated the two germline ends. CDR1 is MNHNY, CDR2 SVGAGI, per germline (reference sequence). This CDR3 contains 15 residues.

This clone has just one count. The J gene is TRBJ1-3, the V gene TRBV16, with D tentatively TRBD1 (6 bases). The CDR3 has 14 amino acids. The V gene lost 4 bases and the J gene lost 4 bases, with 11 bases spanning the gap. The germline gives CDR1 KGHSY, CDR2 FQNENV. CDR3 residues: CASSLRQGGNTIYF. The CDR3 region has the DNA TGTGCCAGCAGCCTCCGGCAGGGGGGAAACACCATATATTTT.

The chain combines TRBV2 with TRBJ2-5, with D hard to call. The V and J ends lost 10 bases and 1 base respectively, with 13 bases between them. CDR3 length: 13 residues. The germline CDR1 and CDR2 sequences are SNHLY and FYNNEI. This chain's CDR3 is CATSTVIQETQYF. The CDR3 DNA is TGTGCCACCTCGACTGTCATCCAAGAGACCCAGTACTTC.

V usage is TRBV12-3 or TRBV12-4 and J usage is TRBJ2-1; TRBD1 might be the D (5 bases). Trimming removed 2 bases at V and 8 bases at J, with 10 bases between. CDR3 length: 13 residues. The CDR3 spells CASSLSGMDEQFF. The CDR3 DNA reads as TGTGCCAGCAGTTTATCAGGGATGGATGAGCAGTTCTTC.

The rearrangement uses TRBV6-6 and TRBJ2-7; 8 bases line up with TRBD1. V dropped 3 bases and J dropped 5; count of bases not matched to a gene: 6. Germline CDR1 reads MNHNY; CDR2 reads SVGAGI (reference sequence). The CDR3 is 14 residues long. The CDR3 DNA reads as TGTGCCAGCAGTTATACAGGGGGGTTGGACGAGCAGTACGTC. This translates into CASSYTGGLDEQYV.

The chain uses TRBV30 and TRBJ1-1; 10 positions agree with TRBD1. Trimming removed 6 bases from V and 4 bases from J; junction bases left unmatched: 8. CDR1 is GTSNPN and CDR2 is SVGIG in the germline V gene (reference sequence). CDR3 length: 14 amino acids. The CDR3 region is CACFVRDRGTEAFF. The CDR3 region has the DNA TGTGCCTGCTTTGTCCGGGACAGGGGCACTGAAGCTTTCTTT.

This clone was observed a single time. The genes are TRBV30 and TRBJ1-1; D uncertain. The CDR3 is made up of 11 amino acids. Per the germline V gene, CDR1 is GTSNPN and CDR2 is SVGIG (reference sequence). Between the trimmed V and J ends, which lost 2 bases and 7 bases, there was a span of 8 bases. The CDR3 sequence: CAWSQRHEAFF. CDR3 nucleotides: TGTGCCTGGAGTCAGAGGCATGAAGCTTTCTTT. Variable domain in full (rest from reference TRBV30 and TRBJ1-1): SQTIHQWPATLVQPVGSPLSLECTVEGTSNPNLYWYRQAAGRGLQLLFYSVGIGQISSEVPQNLSASRPQDRQFILSSKKLLLSDSGFYLCAWSQRHEAFFGQGTRLTVV.